A single sample is the source of the 21 T cell receptor beta chains below, sequenced in a study of CD8+ T cells in alopecia areata. RNA extraction and reverse transcription yielded cDNA as sequencing template. Clones were read by immunoSEQ multiplex PCR, and TCRdb kept only the in-frame ones, dropping some. Found here are around 100,000 clones, 45% to 65% of them singletons; the top ten hold approximately 3.1%. Treatment defined: oral pan-JAK inhibitor, 5-10 mg twice daily. This specimen consisted of CD4+ T cells sorted from blood, obtained at week 24, from a patient treated with tofacitinib. Receptor source: a human donor with alopecia areata.

The chain recombines TRBV30 with TRBJ1-2; D may be TRBD1 (6 bases). The CDR3 extends over 14 amino acids. V was trimmed by 4 bases and J by 8 bases, leaving 20 bases between them. The germline V gene has CDR1 GTSNPN and CDR2 SVGIG (reference sequence). The CDR3 loop reads CAWNRDLHLGGYTF. The DNA of the CDR3 is TGTGCCTGGAACAGGGATCTCCATCTGGGAGGCTACACCTTC.

This chain uses TRBV9 with TRBJ2-5; possible D gene TRBD1, 6 bases. This CDR3 comprises 13 residues. Trimming took 0 bases from V and 5 from J, leaving 8 bases between them. Germline assignment: CDR1 SGDLS and CDR2 YYNGEE. CDR3 protein: CASSVGGPETQYF. CDR3 in DNA: TGTGCCAGCAGCGTAGGGGGGCCGGAGACCCAGTACTTC.

The CDR3 reads CASSETQSAAFF. The CDR3 DNA follows: TGTGCCAGCAGTGAAACCCAGTCCGCAGCTTTCTTT. V and J are TRBV2 and TRBJ1-1; D gene uncertain. The ends were cut back, 2 bases at V and 10 bases at J, with 11 bases in the middle. The germline CDR1 and CDR2 sequences are SNHLY and FYNNEI. The CDR3 consists of 12 residues.

J is TRBJ2-1 and V is TRBV30; no reliable D call. The CDR3 totals 11 residues. Germline CDR1 GTSNPN, CDR2 SVGIG (reference sequence). The V end was cut by 1 base, the J end by 7 bases, with 5 bases between. As DNA, the CDR3 is TGTGCCTGGAGTGCCCTAAATGAGCAGTTCTTC. Translating it yields CAWSALNEQFF.

This clone has more than one count but fewer than ten. Other DNA sequences of this sample code for an identical CDR3. The genes are TRBV13 and TRBJ2-2, with D perhaps TRBD2 (5 bases). Germline-derived CDR1 and CDR2 are PRHDT and FYEKMQ (reference sequence). This CDR3 has 16 amino acids. Trimming took off 3 bases at V and 3 bases at J, with 14 bases between the two ends. The CDR3 here is CASSFVAGWDTGELFF. The CDR3 nucleotides read TGTGCCAGCAGCTTTGTTGCGGGCTGGGACACCGGGGAGCTGTTTTTT.

The rearrangement joins TRBV4-3 to TRBJ1-2; no firm D call. Trimming took 1 base from V and 4 from J, leaving 13 bases between them. Germline CDR1 reads LGHNA; CDR2 reads YSLEER. This CDR3 spans 15 amino acids. The CDR3: CASSQGSTDAYGYTF. The CDR3 DNA reads as TGCGCCAGCAGCCAAGGTTCGACGGACGCCTATGGCTACACCTTC.

The chain has TRBV9 and TRBJ2-5; 12 nucleotides agree with TRBD2. Germline values: CDR1 SGDLS, CDR2 YYNGEE. With 4 bases clipped from V and 2 bases from J, the junction kept 3 bases outside the gene matches. CDR3 length: 15 residues. The DNA for the CDR3 is TGTGCCAGCAGCCCCGGACTAGCGGGGCAAGAGACCCAGTACTTC. It specifies CASSPGLAGQETQYF.

The chain carries TRBV28 and TRBJ2-7; D gene uncertain. CDR3 length: 11 residues. The ends were cut back, 6 bases at V and 8 bases at J, with 11 bases in the middle. The germline V gene encodes CDR1 MDHEN and CDR2 SYDVKM. The CDR3 protein is CASSSGFKQYF. The CDR3 DNA sequence: TGTGCCAGCAGCTCCGGGTTCAAGCAGTACTTC.

The rearrangement uses TRBV13 and TRBJ1-5, with TRBD1 identical over 9 bases. This CDR3 is built from 12 residues. Unmatched junction bases numbered 4, after V lost 5 bases and J lost 11 bases. Germline values: CDR1 PRHDT, CDR2 FYEKMQ (reference sequence). The CDR3 sequence: CASSPRQGAQHF. DNA of the CDR3: TGTGCCAGCAGCCCTCGACAGGGGGCCCAGCATTTT.

The CDR3 spells CAWSAIGQGGYEQYF. The DNA of the CDR3 is TGTGCCTGGAGTGCGATTGGACAGGGGGGCTACGAGCAGTACTTC. V is TRBV30 and J is TRBJ2-7; the match to TRBD1 covers 10 bases. Germline assignment: CDR1 GTSNPN and CDR2 SVGIG (reference sequence). The J segment lost 3 bases and the V segment lost 1 base, leaving 6 bases of the junction unmatched. This CDR3 is built from 15 residues.

V usage is TRBV19 and J usage is TRBJ2-7; tentative D call: TRBD1 (5 bases). This CDR3 is 14 amino acids long. The germline V and J ends were trimmed by 5 bases and 5 bases, with 16 bases remaining between them. Per germline, CDR1 LNHDA and CDR2 SQIVND (reference sequence). The CDR3 region is CASSREGARNEQYF. CDR3 in DNA: TGTGCCAGTAGTCGTGAAGGGGCTAGAAACGAGCAGTACTTC.

The V call is TRBV4-2, the J call TRBJ1-1; D gene ambiguous. Germline V lookup: CDR1 LGHNA, CDR2 YNFKEQ. The CDR3 has 14 amino acids. V lost 4 bases to trimming and J lost 0 bases, with 9 bases between them. The CDR3 sequence: CASSLNFMNTEAFF. The CDR3 DNA reads as TGTGCCAGCAGCCTTAATTTCATGAACACTGAAGCTTTCTTT.

In its sample, this clone was seen once. The rearrangement links TRBV2 to TRBJ1-1; weak D call: TRBD1 (6 bases). V lost 3 bases to trimming and J lost 7 bases, with 15 bases between them. From germline, CDR1 is SNHLY and CDR2 FYNNEI. This CDR3 has 14 residues. CDR3: CASSDQGRSGEAFF. CDR3 DNA sequence: TGTGCCAGCAGTGACCAGGGGCGTTCAGGTGAAGCTTTCTTT.

The chain uses TRBV15 and TRBJ2-2; D possibly uses TRBD1 or TRBD2 (6 bases each). CDR3 length equals 14 residues. Deletions cut 5 bases from V and 4 bases from J, with 11 bases between. Germline loops: CDR1 LNHNV, CDR2 YYDKDF (reference sequence). The CDR3 DNA is TGTGCCACCAGCCTAGGAGGGGGCACCGGGGAGCTGTTTTTT. It specifies CATSLGGGTGELFF.

The CDR3, as DNA: TGTGCCAGCAGTTTACCGGACAGGGTAGAGGGCTACACCTTC. Amino acids: CASSLPDRVEGYTF. V is TRBV28 and J is TRBJ1-2, with 8 bases identical to TRBD1. Germline CDR1 and CDR2: MDHEN and SYDVKM. V lost 2 bases to trimming and J lost 8 bases; unmatched junction nucleotides: 7. The CDR3 is 14 residues long.

This clone came up a few times. J is TRBJ1-6 and V is TRBV6-5; no clear D. CDR1 and CDR2 (germline): MNHEY, SVGAGI. Trimming pared 8 bases from V and 9 bases from J, leaving 14 bases between. The length of the CDR3 is 13 residues. The CDR3 is CASRMDVGSPLHF. Written as DNA, the CDR3 is TGTGCCAGCCGGATGGACGTAGGTTCACCCCTCCACTTT.

J is TRBJ1-1 and V is TRBV29-1; 7 bases are shared with TRBD1. V shed 6 bases, J shed 3 bases, and the junction held 7 bases outside the gene matches. Germline assignment: CDR1 SQVTM and CDR2 ANQGSEA. The CDR3 is made up of 13 amino acids. DNA of the CDR3: TGCAGCGTGGCGGGACAGACGGACACTGAAGCTTTCTTT. Translation gives CSVAGQTDTEAFF. The variable domain in full, completed from reference TRBV29-1 and TRBJ1-1, reads SAVISQKPSRDICQRGTSLTIQCQVDSQVTMMFWYRQQPGQSLTLIATANQGSEATYESGFVIDKFPISRPNLTFSTLTVSNMSPEDSSIYLCSVAGQTDTEAFFGQGTRLTVV.

The chain employs TRBV29-1 and TRBJ1-1; no reliable D call. The CDR3 runs to 13 residues. The V gene's germline CDR1 is SQVTM and CDR2 ANQGSEA. V was shortened by 7 bases and J by 0 bases, with 12 bases between the two germline ends. This CDR3 reads CSGAAVMNTEAFF. DNA for the CDR3: TGCAGCGGGGCTGCGGTCATGAACACTGAAGCTTTCTTT.

This chain links TRBV7-2 with TRBJ1-6; D unclear. The ends were cut back, 7 bases at V and 7 bases at J, with 8 bases in the middle. This CDR3 is built from 12 residues. CDR1 and CDR2 from the germline V gene are SGHTA and FQGNSA. This CDR3 reads CASTLYNSPLHF. CDR3 DNA: TGTGCCAGCACCCTTTACAATTCACCCCTCCACTTT.

There are a few counts of this clone. The chain joins TRBV11-2 to TRBJ2-3; D is unclear. V was cut by 5 bases and J by 6 bases, with 12 bases left in between. CDR1 SGHAT and CDR2 FQNNGV come from the germline V gene. This CDR3 contains 13 residues. The CDR3 nucleotides read TGTGCCAGCAGCCGTTCGGCGGAGGATACGCAGTATTTT. Protein: CASSRSAEDTQYF.

This clone was detected only a few times. The V and J genes are TRBV7-5 and TRBJ2-3; no DNA check was done on the table's D call, TRBD1. TRBV7-5 is an annotated pseudogene. The CDR3 loop spans 17 amino acids. The CDR3 reads CARKLMSLNRGQDTQYF. The CDR3 coding sequence is TGTGCCAGAAAGCTTATGTCTTTGAACAGGGGGCAGGATACGCAGTATTTT.